This T cell receptor beta chain was sequenced for a study of T cells after yellow fever vaccination. Study context: Among memory cells, EM, EMRA, CM and Tscm subsets were sorted using CD3, CD45RA, CCR7 and CD95. Findings of the study overall: Almost no vaccine-responding clonotypes were detectable in day 0 sorted memory subsets. Reappearance after the booster was observed for most primary-vaccination clones (around 95% CD4, less than 90% CD8).

TCRdb reprocessed the 5' RACE reads via MiXCR and lists one record per CDR3 protein. The table records about 22,000 distinct CDR3 sequences, around 5.2% of them present only once. The sample holds many counts of this clonotype. The CDR3 is 15 residues long. The germline CDR1 and CDR2 sequences are MNHEY and SVGEGT. Trimming took off 6 bases at V and 5 bases at J, with 19 bases between the two ends. The origin of this receptor is a young man who received the YFV17D yellow fever vaccine. The J gene is TRBJ2-5, the V gene TRBV6-2 or TRBV6-3, with D tentatively TRBD1 or TRBD2 (5 bases each). The source material was PBMCs, either bulk or a sorted T-cell subset (CD4+, CD8+, memory, or dextramer-sorted; not recorded which), sampled roughly 46 days after the first yellow fever vaccination. This chain's CDR3 is CASSKRDFWGETQYF. CDR3 nucleotides: TGTGCCAGCAGCAAGAGGGATTTCTGGGGGGAGACCCAGTACTTC.